The next 15 T cell receptor beta chains were all read from a single sample in a study of T cells after yellow fever vaccination. TCRdb reprocessed the 5' RACE reads with MiXCR, giving one entry per CDR3 protein. The table includes a few hundred thousand distinct CDR3 sequences, 15% to 20% detected once. Sequencing was performed on PBMCs, taken 15 days after the yellow fever booster vaccination. These TCRs come from a man aged 25-45 years who received the YFV17D yellow fever vaccine.

The genes are TRBV20-1 and TRBJ2-1, with TRBD1 identical over 9 bases. J was trimmed by 5 bases and V by 4 bases; bases with no gene match: 9. CDR1 and CDR2 (germline): DFQATT, SNEGSKA (reference sequence). The CDR3 covers 15 residues. Here the CDR3 DNA reads TGCAGTGCTACCAAGGGGACAGGGAACAACAATGAGCAGTTCTTC. This encodes CSATKGTGNNNEQFF.

This clonotype was seen only a few times. The V gene is TRBV7-9, the J gene TRBJ2-7; D is undetermined. The germline gives CDR1 SEHNR, CDR2 FQNEAQ (reference sequence). The V gene lost 3 bases and the J gene lost 0 bases, with 6 bases spanning the gap. The CDR3 runs to 13 residues. The CDR3 region has the DNA TGTGCCAGCAGCTTCGACAACTCCTACGAGCAGTACTTC. The encoded protein is CASSFDNSYEQYF.

This clonotype turned up a few times. The V and J genes are TRBV28 and TRBJ1-3; D gene ambiguous. V lost 6 bases, J lost 0 bases, and 12 bases lay in between. The CDR3 runs to 15 residues. Germline values: CDR1 MDHEN, CDR2 SYDVKM. CDR3 nucleotides: TGTGCCAGCAGGCCAACAGTTTACTCTGGAAACACCATATATTTT. Its protein is CASRPTVYSGNTIYF. The complete variable domain, with remaining parts taken from reference TRBV28 and TRBJ1-3, reads DVKVTQSSRYLVKRTGEKVFLECVQDMDHENMFWYRQDPGLGLRLIYFSYDVKMKEKGDIPEGYSVSREKKERFSLILESASTNQTSMYLCASRPTVYSGNTIYFGEGSWLTVV.

There are a few counts of this clonotype. The chain has TRBV18 and TRBJ2-5; D call uncertain. V was pared by 3 bases and J by 1 base, with 3 bases between. CDR3 size: 12 residues. Germline V gives CDR1 KGHSH, CDR2 LQKENI. CDR3 amino acids: CASSPAQETQYF. The CDR3 coding sequence is TGTGCCAGCTCACCGGCCCAAGAGACCCAGTACTTC.

The DNA of the CDR3 is TGCGCCAGCAGTGAGGTGGTCAGGGCTATTGGCGGGGAGCTGTTTTTT. Its translation is CASSEVVRAIGGELFF. This rearrangement joins TRBV10-2 to TRBJ2-2, with a possible D match to TRBD1 (5 bases). The CDR3 is 16 amino acids. The V end was cut by 2 bases, the J end by 7 bases, with 17 bases between. Germline lookup yields CDR1 WSHSY and CDR2 SAAADI.

This clonotype was observed a few times. The CDR3 region is CASSSQGLGETQYF. In nucleotides, the CDR3 is TGTGCCAGCAGCTCGCAGGGACTGGGAGAGACCCAGTACTTC. This chain uses TRBV7-9 with TRBJ2-5; D might be TRBD2 (6 bases). The CDR3 runs to 14 residues. The ends were cut back, 4 bases at V and 4 bases at J, with 13 bases in the middle. The germline CDR1 and CDR2 sequences are SEHNR and FQNEAQ (reference sequence).

This chain connects TRBV7-9 to TRBJ2-1; 10 bases line up with TRBD2. This CDR3 comprises 17 residues. J lost 1 base, V lost 5 bases, and 8 bases had no gene match. From germline, CDR1 is SEHNR and CDR2 FQNEAQ (reference sequence). The CDR3 sequence is CASSQTSSGRSYNEQFF. The CDR3 coding sequence is TGTGCCAGCAGCCAAACTTCTAGCGGGAGATCCTACAATGAGCAGTTCTTC. The full variable domain, in which reference TRBV7-9 and TRBJ2-1 provide the parts outside the CDR3, is DTGVSQNPRHKITKRGQNVTFRCDPISEHNRLYWYRQTLGQGPEFLTYFQNEAQLEKSRLLSDRFSAERPKGSFSTLEIQRTEQGDSAMYLCASSQTSSGRSYNEQFFGPGTRLTVL.

This chain links TRBV20-1 with TRBJ2-7; 10 bases align to TRBD1. Losses at the gene ends were 6 bases for V and 3 bases for J; bases not matched to a gene: 5. The CDR3 consists of 13 residues. Germline V gene data show CDR1 as DFQATT and CDR2 as SNEGSKA (reference sequence). As DNA, the CDR3 is TGCAGTGCACCCCGGGACAGGGGCTACGAGCAGTACTTC. Translated, it gives CSAPRDRGYEQYF.

This clonotype was seen just once. The chain uses TRBV5-1 and TRBJ1-1; D unclear. Germline lookup yields CDR1 SGHRS and CDR2 YFSETQ. The V end lost 0 bases, the J end lost 0 bases, and 9 bases lay between the germline ends. The CDR3 is 15 residues long. The CDR3 region is CASSLALTVNTEAFF. CDR3 nucleotides: TGCGCCAGCAGCTTGGCCTTAACGGTGAACACTGAAGCTTTCTTT.

In this sample, this clonotype turned up a few times. V usage is TRBV20-1 and J usage is TRBJ2-5; D is undetermined. The CDR3 length is 13 residues. The germline gives CDR1 DFQATT, CDR2 SNEGSKA (reference sequence). The ends were cut back, 3 bases at V and 2 bases at J, with 10 bases in the middle. CDR3 DNA sequence: TGCAGTGCTAGGGCGAATAGACAAGAGACCCAGTACTTC. This gives the protein CSARANRQETQYF.

The chain carries TRBV6-1 and TRBJ2-1; 7 nucleotides align to TRBD2. This CDR3 is 16 amino acids long. With V trimmed by 6 bases and J by 3 bases, 11 bases remained unmatched. Germline V lookup: CDR1 MNHNS, CDR2 SASEGT. The CDR3 bases are TGTGCCAGCAGCCTAACCCTAGCGGATCGCTACAATGAGCAGTTCTTC. Its protein product is CASSLTLADRYNEQFF.

This clonotype was counted between two and nine times. The chain uses TRBV12-3 or TRBV12-4 and TRBJ2-1, with D maybe TRBD2 (5 bases). This CDR3 region has 13 residues. With 5 bases removed from V and 2 bases from J, the gap between germline ends came to 7 bases. The CDR3 nucleotides read TGTGCCAGCAGTAAAGCGGCCTACAATGAGCAGTTCTTC. Encoded protein: CASSKAAYNEQFF.

The sample holds a few counts of this clonotype. The chain joins TRBV5-1 to TRBJ2-3, with a weak D call TRBD2 (5 bases). Trimming removed 3 bases from V and 4 bases from J, with 21 bases in between. CDR3 length: 17 amino acids. The germline V gene has CDR1 SGHRS and CDR2 YFSETQ. CDR3 sequence reads: CASSSQQTRSQADTQYF. Written as DNA, the CDR3 is TGCGCCAGCAGCTCGCAGCAAACTAGGAGCCAGGCAGATACGCAGTATTTT.

This clonotype was seen more than once but under ten times. V gene TRBV28 combines with J gene TRBJ2-5, with TRBD2 as a possible D gene (6 bases). Germline lookup yields CDR1 MDHEN and CDR2 SYDVKM. The CDR3 covers 14 residues. The V end was cut by 3 bases, the J end by 7 bases, with 15 bases between. For the CDR3, the DNA is TGTGCCAGCAGTTTTACGTCGGGGGTGGGGACCCAGTACTTC. Its translation: CASSFTSGVGTQYF.

This clonotype was seen a handful of times. The rearrangement links TRBV20-1 to TRBJ2-5; D possibly corresponds to TRBD2 (5 bases). The ends were cut back, 2 bases at V and 7 bases at J, with 17 bases in the middle. The CDR3 is 14 residues long. Germline CDR1 DFQATT, CDR2 SNEGSKA (reference sequence). The CDR3 DNA sequence: TGCAGTGCTAGATCCCTAGCCAGAGTGGGGACCCAGTACTTC. Translating gives CSARSLARVGTQYF.